The TCR beta chain under discussion was sequenced for a study of response to subunit inactivated influenza vaccine. General study points: Seasonal influenza vaccination, on each occasion, was suggested by the authors to recruit few new T cells.

TCRdb re-derived calls from the RT-PCR reads in MiXCR, one entry per CDR3 protein. This table has approximately 530,000 distinct CDR3 sequences, 7.5% to 8.5% appearing once. This clonotype was observed many times. Its specificity is unknown. The CDR3 length is 11 residues. V lost 1 base and J 11 bases, leaving 3 bases between the germline ends. The gene calls are TRBV12-3 or TRBV12-4 and TRBJ1-6; D ambiguous. The sample was PBMCs from blood, taken less than 30 months after vaccination. The clonotype was recovered from a man aged 50 to 75 who received an inactivated influenza vaccine. DNA for the CDR3: TGTGCCAGCAGTTTAGGGGCACCCCTCCACTTT. As protein: CASSLGAPLHF.